These 21 T cell receptor beta chains were sequenced from one sample in a study of blood T cell repertoires in COVID-19. The table came from immunoSEQ multiplex PCR; TCRdb's copy has only in-frame clones and leaves some out. Of 200,000 to 250,000 clones in the sample, more than 75% were seen once. Sequenced sample: peripheral blood. These receptors were collected from a man aged 80 or over with acute or convalescent COVID-19.

This clone was seen a single time. DNA for the CDR3: TGTGCCAGCAGCTTAGGGACTAGCTGGGCCGGGGAGCTGTTTTTT. Its translation: CASSLGTSWAGELFF. The V gene is TRBV7-8, the J gene TRBJ2-2; 8 nucleotides agree with TRBD2. Per germline, CDR1 SGHVS and CDR2 FQNEAQ. Losses at the gene ends were 1 base for V and 6 bases for J; bases not matched to a gene: 4. The CDR3 loop spans 15 amino acids.

This chain uses TRBV19 with TRBJ1-1, with a weak D call TRBD1 (5 bases). Germline CDR1 and CDR2: LNHDA and SQIVND (reference sequence). The CDR3 contains 14 residues. Trimming took off 5 bases at V and 2 bases at J, with 12 bases between the two ends. The chain's CDR3 is CASSLGQGNTEAFF. The CDR3 nucleotides are TGTGCCAGTAGTCTGGGGCAGGGAAACACTGAAGCTTTCTTT.

The chain has TRBV28 and TRBJ1-2; D is perhaps TRBD1 (6 bases). Trimming took off 1 base at V and 1 base at J, with 13 bases between the two ends. In germline, CDR1 is MDHEN, CDR2 SYDVKM. The CDR3 totals 16 residues. CDR3 in DNA: TGTGCCAGCAGTTTATCCCAGGGGAGCTTTAACTATGGCTACACCTTC. Residues: CASSLSQGSFNYGYTF.

The chain joins TRBV14 to TRBJ1-2; D is perhaps TRBD1 (6 bases). V was pared by 6 bases and J by 6 bases, with 17 bases between. The CDR3 covers 14 residues. The germline V gene has CDR1 SGHDN and CDR2 FVKESK. CDR3 sequence (DNA): TGTGCCAGCAGAAAAACCGGGACATCGAATGGCTACACCTTC. It encodes CASRKTGTSNGYTF.

The chain is built from TRBV5-1 and TRBJ2-3; 10 bases are a match to TRBD1. The J segment lost 4 bases and the V segment lost 0 bases, leaving 2 bases of the junction unmatched. Looked up from germline, CDR1 is SGHRS and CDR2 is YFSETQ. There are 15 residues in the CDR3. The CDR3 loop reads CASSLDGQGADTQYF. The CDR3 DNA reads TGCGCCAGCAGCTTGGATGGACAGGGGGCAGATACGCAGTATTTT.

This clone was seen just once. This chain uses TRBV28 with TRBJ2-1; 7 bases match TRBD2. Germline V gene data show CDR1 as MDHEN and CDR2 as SYDVKM. Trimming took 10 bases from V and 5 from J; bases not matched to a gene: 11. The CDR3 spans 14 residues. In DNA form, the CDR3 reads TGTGCCACTCACGGGGGGTTATCGGACAATGAGCAGTTCTTC. Amino acids: CATHGGLSDNEQFF.

The rearrangement uses TRBV11-3 and TRBJ1-1; no clear D. This CDR3 region has 15 residues. The germline V and J ends were trimmed by 1 base and 4 bases, with 13 bases remaining between them. Germline V lookup: CDR1 SGHNT, CDR2 YENEEA. CDR3 loop: CASSLGRFDGTEAFF. The CDR3, as DNA: TGTGCCAGCAGCTTAGGTCGGTTCGATGGCACTGAAGCTTTCTTT.

J is TRBJ2-7 and V is TRBV30, with D possibly TRBD2 on 6 matching bases. There are 11 residues in the CDR3. CDR1 is GTSNPN and CDR2 is SVGIG in the germline V gene (reference sequence). For the CDR3, the DNA is TGTGCTCTGGGAATCGGGGGCGAGCAGTACGTC. Encoded protein: CALGIGGEQYV.

This clone was seen a few times. The V gene is TRBV14, the J gene TRBJ1-3; D might be TRBD1 (6 bases). The V gene's germline CDR1 is SGHDN and CDR2 FVKESK. There are 15 residues in the CDR3. V lost 5 bases, J lost 0 bases, and 11 bases lay in between. The CDR3 sequence is CASSWGHSSGNTIYF. For the CDR3, the DNA is TGTGCCAGCAGCTGGGGACACTCCTCTGGAAACACCATATATTTT. The full variable domain, its missing parts supplied by reference TRBV14 and TRBJ1-3, is EAGVTQFPSHSVIEKGQTVTLRCDPISGHDNLYWYRRVMGKEIKFLLHFVKESKQDESGMPNNRFLAERTGGTYSTLKVQPAELEDSGVYFCASSWGHSSGNTIYFGEGSWLTVV.

Written as DNA, the CDR3 is TGCAGCGTTGAACCTAGGTATGGGGCTTTCTTT. This codes for CSVEPRYGAFF. The rearrangement links TRBV29-1 to TRBJ1-1; unclear D gene. Germline V gene data show CDR1 as SQVTM and CDR2 as ANQGSEA. The CDR3 runs 11 residues. The ends were cut back, 2 bases at V and 11 bases at J, with 12 bases in the middle. The variable domain in full, completed from reference TRBV29-1 and TRBJ1-1, reads SAVISQKPSRDICQRGTSLTIQCQVDSQVTMMFWYRQQPGQSLTLIATANQGSEATYESGFVIDKFPISRPNLTFSTLTVSNMSPEDSSIYLCSVEPRYGAFFGQGTRLTVV.

The chain employs TRBV14 and TRBJ1-1; D gene ambiguous. There are 16 residues in the CDR3. Trimming pared 3 bases from V and 1 base from J, leaving 15 bases between. Germline loops: CDR1 SGHDN, CDR2 FVKESK. The DNA for the CDR3 is TGTGCCAGCAGCCACAACTCCGGACGGGGGAACACTGAAGCTTTCTTT. The encoded protein is CASSHNSGRGNTEAFF.

Concerning this clone: The same CDR3 arises from other DNA sequences in this sample as well. CDR3 sequence reads: CASSSGQGYGYTF. The CDR3 DNA reads TGTGCCAGCAGCTCCGGACAGGGATATGGCTACACCTTC. The chain combines TRBV7-2 with TRBJ1-2; 8 bases align to TRBD1. The J segment lost 5 bases and the V segment lost 4 bases, leaving 3 bases of the junction unmatched. The germline V gene has CDR1 SGHTA and CDR2 FQGNSA. This CDR3 is built from 13 residues.

The CDR3 spells CATSRGRQISYEQYV. Written as DNA, the CDR3 is TGTGCCACCAGCAGAGGGAGACAGATTTCCTACGAGCAGTACGTC. This chain connects TRBV15 to TRBJ2-7; possibly TRBD1 for D (5 bases). The V end was cut by 1 base, the J end by 1 base, with 11 bases between. From germline, CDR1 is LNHNV and CDR2 YYDKDF (reference sequence). The CDR3 extends over 15 amino acids.

This chain links TRBV6-2 or TRBV6-3 with TRBJ2-7, with TRBD1 as a possible D gene (6 bases). The V end lost 0 bases, the J end lost 4 bases, and 16 bases lay between the germline ends. The CDR3 length is 16 residues. The germline gives CDR1 MNHEY, CDR2 SVGEGT. CDR3 DNA: TGTGCCAGCAGTTACTCGAATTTACAGGGTGGGTACGAGCAGTACGTC. Its translation: CASSYSNLQGGYEQYV.

The V gene is TRBV5-6, the J gene TRBJ2-7; 7 nucleotides align to TRBD2. The trim removed 3 bases at V and 4 bases at J, leaving 13 bases unmatched. Germline loops: CDR1 SGHDT, CDR2 YYEEEE. This CDR3 comprises 16 residues. The CDR3 here is CASSSLGGEGVYEQYF. DNA for the CDR3: TGTGCCAGCAGCTCCTTGGGGGGGGAAGGTGTGTACGAGCAGTACTTC.

This chain joins TRBV6-5 and TRBJ2-7, with 9 nucleotides matching TRBD1. This CDR3 has 14 residues. Germline assignment: CDR1 MNHEY and CDR2 SVGAGI. V trimming: 5 bases; J trimming: 4 bases; junction bases outside the gene matches: 6. The CDR3 DNA reads TGTGCCAGCAGTACCGGGACAGGGATTTACGAGCAGTACTTC. This gives the protein CASSTGTGIYEQYF.

The chain employs TRBV7-2 and TRBJ2-5, with a tentative D call TRBD2 (6 bases). V gave up 5 bases and J gave up 4 bases, with 14 bases separating them. The CDR3 extends over 14 amino acids. CDR1 and CDR2 from the germline V gene are SGHTA and FQGNSA. CDR3: CASSPFGSTETQYF. In DNA, the CDR3 is TGTGCCAGCAGCCCCTTCGGGAGTACAGAGACCCAGTACTTC.

This sequence joins TRBV6-1 and TRBJ2-5, with D uncertain. There are 15 residues in the CDR3. The V gene's germline CDR1 is MNHNS and CDR2 SASEGT. With 3 bases removed from V and 2 bases from J, the gap between germline ends came to 13 bases. In nucleotides, the CDR3 is TGTGCCAGCAGTGAGAATAGAATGGTTCAAGAGACCCAGTACTTC. Its translation is CASSENRMVQETQYF.

The chain combines TRBV27 with TRBJ1-6; D ambiguous. There are 15 residues in the CDR3. Looked up from germline, CDR1 is MNHEY and CDR2 is SMNVEV (reference sequence). Trimming shortened V by 2 bases and J by 5 bases, and 10 bases separated the two germline ends. The CDR3: CASSLKAGNNSPLHF. In DNA form, the CDR3 reads TGTGCCAGCAGTTTAAAAGCAGGCAATAATTCACCCCTCCACTTT.

For this clone: Other DNA sequences within the sample encode an identical CDR3. V is TRBV6-5 and J is TRBJ1-6; unclear D gene. V shed 3 bases and J shed 5 bases, with 8 bases lying between them. Germline-derived CDR1 and CDR2 are MNHEY and SVGAGI. CDR3 length: 14 residues. The CDR3 is CASSYGQDNSPLHF. As DNA, the CDR3 is TGTGCCAGCAGTTATGGGCAGGATAATTCACCCCTCCACTTT.

This clone has just a few counts. The V gene is TRBV7-2, the J gene TRBJ2-5, with TRBD2 matching over 14 bases. V shed 5 bases, J shed 4 bases, and the junction held 6 bases outside the gene matches. The germline V gene has CDR1 SGHTA and CDR2 FQGNSA. CDR3 length: 16 residues. CDR3 sequence (DNA): TGTGCCAGCAGCAACGGACTAGCGGGAGGTAGAGAGACCCAGTACTTC. This encodes CASSNGLAGGRETQYF.